These 5 T cell receptor beta chains originate from one sample sequenced in a study of T cells in localized non-small cell lung cancer. The protocol was immunoSEQ multiplex PCR, while the TCRdb copy is restricted to in-frame clones and leaves out a portion. The sample has 50,000 to 75,000 clones, 80% to 90% seen once. Sequencing used peripheral blood, obtained before any cancer treatment. The receptors stem from a man aged 35 to 69 with stage I squamous cell lung carcinoma.

In DNA form, the CDR3 reads TGTGCCAGCGGTCTTCATCTTGGAGAGACCCAGTACTTC. Residues: CASGLHLGETQYF. This chain joins TRBV2 and TRBJ2-5, with D uncertain. Germline assignment: CDR1 SNHLY and CDR2 FYNNEI. The CDR3 extends over 13 amino acids. V shed 8 bases and J shed 4 bases, with 14 bases lying between them.

This sequence joins TRBV5-4 and TRBJ2-2, with TRBD2 identical over 8 bases. Germline-derived CDR1 and CDR2 are SGHNT and YYREEE (reference sequence). The CDR3 is 14 amino acids. V dropped 9 bases and J dropped 3; count of bases not matched to a gene: 7. The CDR3 sequence is CATRGLEDTGELFF. CDR3 in DNA: TGTGCCACCCGGGGACTAGAGGACACCGGGGAGCTGTTTTTT.

This chain links TRBV28 with TRBJ2-3; 13 bases are a match to TRBD2. The trim removed 8 bases at V and 2 bases at J, leaving 10 bases unmatched. This CDR3 is built from 17 residues. Germline V CDR1 and CDR2: MDHEN, SYDVKM. CDR3 sequence reads: CASVGGLAGRVTDTQYF. CDR3 bases: TGTGCCAGCGTAGGGGGACTAGCGGGAAGGGTCACAGATACGCAGTATTTT.

This clone was detected once. The chain links TRBV27 to TRBJ2-2; 9 positions agree with TRBD2. Trimming took 2 bases from V and 6 from J; bases not matched to a gene: 4. CDR3 length: 15 amino acids. Germline V lookup: CDR1 MNHEY, CDR2 SMNVEV (reference sequence). CDR3 nucleotides: TGTGCCAGCAGTTTAATAGCGGGAGTTTCCGGGGAGCTGTTTTTT. Translation gives CASSLIAGVSGELFF.

The rearrangement uses TRBV18 and TRBJ2-7; D is unclear. Trimming took 1 base from V and 3 from J, leaving 4 bases between them. CDR1 and CDR2 from the germline V gene are KGHSH and LQKENI. CDR3 length: 12 residues. CDR3 DNA sequence: TGTGCCAGCTCACCACAGATCTACGAGCAGTACTTC. Its protein is CASSPQIYEQYF.